The 10 T cell receptor beta chains reported below all come from one sample, sequenced in a study of T cell changes during pregnancy in multiple sclerosis. Generated by immunoSEQ multiplex PCR, the TCRdb table keeps only in-frame clones and is missing some. The sample shows some 38,000 clones, around 90% of them seen only once. The material sequenced was CD4+ T cells from peripheral blood mononuclear cells, taken in the second trimester of pregnancy. The receptors were gathered from a female donor in good health, enrolled as a control in a pregnancy study.

This clone came up once. The chain has TRBV19 and TRBJ2-7; the match to TRBD2 covers 10 bases. Germline V CDR1 and CDR2: LNHDA, SQIVND (reference sequence). The CDR3 has 15 residues. V dropped 3 bases and J dropped 6; count of bases not matched to a gene: 8. CDR3 nucleotides: TGTGCCAGTAGTATTAGCGGGGGGCTCCCCTCCGAGCAGTACTTC. As protein: CASSISGGLPSEQYF.

The J gene is TRBJ1-2, the V gene TRBV6-5; D perhaps matches TRBD1 (6 bases). V dropped 2 bases and J dropped 2 bases, with 12 bases sitting between them. This CDR3 has 15 residues. CDR1 and CDR2 (germline): MNHEY, SVGAGI. The CDR3 coding sequence is TGTGCCAGCAGTTACAGGGGGGAGGGAAACTATGGCTACACCTTC. Translation: CASSYRGEGNYGYTF.

CDR3 loop: CASTRGAGSGNTIYF. CDR3 in DNA: TGTGCCAGCACCAGGGGTGCAGGGTCTGGAAACACCATATATTTT. The chain combines TRBV11-2 with TRBJ1-3, with D possibly being TRBD1 (6 bases). With 7 bases removed from V and 1 base from J, the gap between germline ends came to 14 bases. Per germline, CDR1 SGHAT and CDR2 FQNNGV. This CDR3 spans 15 amino acids.

The V call is TRBV6-6, the J call TRBJ1-5, with D perhaps matching TRBD1 (5 bases). Trimming cost V 6 bases and J 3 bases, with 18 bases left between them. The germline gives CDR1 MNHNY, CDR2 SVGAGI (reference sequence). The length of the CDR3 is 16 residues. This chain's CDR3 is CASSRTPTGHNQPQHF. CDR3 sequence (DNA): TGTGCCAGCAGCCGCACCCCTACAGGACACAATCAGCCCCAGCATTTT.

The chain couples TRBV12-5 to TRBJ1-6; 9 bases are shared with TRBD1. CDR1 is LGHNT, CDR2 FRNRAP, per germline. The CDR3 length is 17 residues. J lost 7 bases, V lost 3 bases, and 10 bases had no gene match. CDR3 residues: CASGLRPPDRGNSPLHF. For the CDR3, the DNA is TGTGCTAGTGGTTTACGACCCCCGGACAGGGGCAATTCACCCCTCCACTTT.

The chain combines TRBV7-6 with TRBJ1-3, with no clear D. This CDR3 is 15 amino acids long. CDR1 is SGHVS and CDR2 is FNYEAQ in the germline V gene. Trimming pared 2 bases from V and 0 bases from J, leaving 8 bases between. The CDR3 loop is CASSLRESSGNTIYF. CDR3 nucleotides: TGTGCCAGCAGCTTAAGGGAGAGCTCTGGAAACACCATATATTTT.

The rearrangement joins TRBV18 to TRBJ2-3, with 10 nucleotides matching TRBD2. CDR3 length equals 15 residues. After removal of 2 bases from V and 1 base from J, the junction contained 0 bases not matched to a gene. Per germline, CDR1 KGHSH and CDR2 LQKENI. CDR3 protein: CASSPSGGGTDTQYF. As DNA, the CDR3 is TGTGCCAGCTCACCAAGCGGGGGGGGCACAGATACGCAGTATTTT.

The table lists this clone with a few counts. V usage is TRBV2 and J usage is TRBJ2-1, with D maybe TRBD2 (7 bases). V dropped 7 bases and J dropped 10 bases, with 17 bases sitting between them. Germline V CDR1 and CDR2: SNHLY, FYNNEI. The length of the CDR3 is 13 residues. CDR3 amino acids: CASTKTGRGEQFF. The CDR3 region has the DNA TGTGCCAGCACTAAGACTGGGAGGGGGGAGCAGTTCTTC.

The J gene is TRBJ2-5, the V gene TRBV2; D gene uncertain. Near its end, the DNA agrees better with TRBJ2-7, so the J call may be wrong. The CDR3 has 11 amino acids. The germline V gene encodes CDR1 SNHLY and CDR2 FYNNEI. CDR3 sequence: CASSEAYEQYF. The CDR3, as DNA: TGTGCCAGCAGTGAAGCCTACGAGCAGTACTTC.

This clone was observed once. A read error may produce the germline difference seen at one junction end. V usage is TRBV27 and J usage is TRBJ1-2; D is unresolved. CDR1 is MNHEY, CDR2 SMNVEV, per germline (reference sequence). The CDR3 sequence is 14 residues long. CDR3 region: CASSLSGPRHGYTF. The DNA for the CDR3 is TGTGCCAGCAGCTTATCGGGCCCTCGGCATGGCTACACCTTC.